Below, 13 T cell receptor beta chains from the same sample are listed, as sequenced in a study of a mutant IDH1 vaccine in newly diagnosed glioma. Time point indicated: week 5, during vaccination. With topical imiquimod, each dose of the vaccine consisted of 300 ug of mutant IDH1 20-mer peptide. These receptors have no known antigen. Profiled with immunoSEQ multiplex PCR; TCRdb holds only in-frame clones, not every one. The table has 75,000 to 85,000 clones, 91% seen once; the top ten hold 0.5% to 0.7%. Sequencing was performed on PBMCs, taken from a glioma patient whose treatment included an IDH1 peptide vaccine. The source of these receptors is a woman aged 50 to 60 with glioma.

V is TRBV5-1 and J is TRBJ2-7; 11 bases fit TRBD1. The germline gives CDR1 SGHRS, CDR2 YFSETQ. This CDR3 spans 14 amino acids. V was pared by 4 bases and J by 2 bases, with 2 bases of the junction left unmatched. The CDR3 nucleotides read TGCGCCAGCAGCCCGGGACAGGGGGCCTACGAGCAGTACTTC. Its protein product is CASSPGQGAYEQYF.

CDR3: CATSREERGQPQHF. Here the CDR3 DNA reads TGTGCCACCAGCAGAGAAGAAAGGGGTCAGCCCCAGCATTTT. The V call is TRBV15, the J call TRBJ1-5, with D possibly matching TRBD1 (5 bases). CDR1 and CDR2 from the germline V gene are LNHNV and YYDKDF (reference sequence). V shed 0 bases and J shed 6 bases, with 9 bases lying between them. There are 14 residues in the CDR3.

V and J are TRBV4-1 and TRBJ2-5, with 9 bases that match TRBD1. Near its end, the DNA agrees better with TRBJ2-7, so the J call may be wrong. There are 15 residues in the CDR3. Germline assignment: CDR1 MGHRA and CDR2 YSYEKL. The CDR3 coding sequence is TGCGCCAGCAGCCAAGGACCGGGACAGGGTTACGAGCAGTACTTC. Translating gives CASSQGPGQGYEQYF.

The chain has TRBV4-1 and TRBJ1-2; D unresolved. Trimming left V 4 bases short and J 7 bases short, with 19 bases between. Germline V gene sequence: CDR1 MGHRA, CDR2 YSYEKL. The CDR3 runs 15 residues. The CDR3 here is CASSRYLEVMGGYTF. In DNA, the CDR3 is TGCGCCAGCAGCCGATACCTTGAGGTTATGGGTGGCTACACCTTC.

The gene calls are TRBV27 and TRBJ1-1, with D hard to call. Germline CDR1 is MNHEY and CDR2 is SMNVEV (reference sequence). Trimming cost V 5 bases and J 10 bases, with 20 bases left between them. CDR3 length: 14 residues. CDR3 DNA sequence: TGTGCCAGCAGTCCCCGAGGCCTAGGGTCGGCAGCTTTCTTT. This codes for CASSPRGLGSAAFF.

The chain uses TRBV6-1 and TRBJ1-1, with 8 bases matching TRBD1. CDR1 and CDR2 (germline): MNHNS, SASEGT. With 7 bases clipped from V and 9 bases from J, the junction kept 13 bases outside the gene matches. The CDR3 consists of 14 residues. The CDR3 sequence: CASTLPGQVKQAFF. In nucleotides, the CDR3 is TGTGCCAGCACCTTACCGGGACAGGTTAAGCAAGCTTTCTTT.

This chain links TRBV6-6 with TRBJ1-1; D is ambiguous. The V end was cut by 2 bases, the J end by 7 bases, with 11 bases between. The germline V gene has CDR1 MNHNY and CDR2 SVGAGI (reference sequence). The CDR3 is 13 residues long. CDR3: CASSYNPRSEAFF. For the CDR3, the DNA is TGTGCCAGCAGTTACAACCCCAGGAGTGAAGCTTTCTTT.

V is TRBV19 and J is TRBJ2-5; D is possibly TRBD2 (7 bases). The germline V gene encodes CDR1 LNHDA and CDR2 SQIVND (reference sequence). This CDR3 region has 15 residues. V lost 3 bases and J lost 5, with 16 bases in between. This chain's CDR3 is CASSIPRGGLETQYF. The CDR3, as DNA: TGTGCCAGTAGTATTCCCAGGGGAGGGCTGGAGACCCAGTACTTC.

The chain couples TRBV28 to TRBJ1-1; no reliable D call. The CDR3 length is 11 residues. V shed 6 bases and J shed 1 base, with 3 bases lying between them. Germline V lookup: CDR1 MDHEN, CDR2 SYDVKM. CDR3 amino acids: CASSGNTEAFF. In DNA form, the CDR3 reads TGTGCCAGCAGCGGGAACACTGAAGCTTTCTTT.

This chain connects TRBV6-6 to TRBJ1-4; TRBD1 matches at 8 bases. The CDR3 contains 16 residues. Germline CDR1 is MNHNY and CDR2 is SVGAGI (reference sequence). J gave up 8 bases and V 2 bases, and 10 bases lay outside the gene matches. CDR3 coding DNA: TGTGCCAGCAGTTACATACAGGGGGGAGAGGGCGAAAAACTGTTTTTT. This encodes CASSYIQGGEGEKLFF.

This chain uses TRBV13 with TRBJ2-5; 8 bases are shared with TRBD2. TRBJ2-7 matches the DNA end more closely, so the J call is doubtful. The CDR3 contains 16 residues. The germline CDR1 and CDR2 sequences are PRHDT and FYEKMQ (reference sequence). CDR3 residues: CASSPQGGRIPREQYF. In DNA, the CDR3 is TGTGCCAGCAGCCCCCAGGGCGGGAGGATTCCGCGCGAGCAGTACTTC.

The rearrangement links TRBV7-9 to TRBJ2-5, with 10 nucleotides matching TRBD2. This CDR3 contains 15 residues. Germline-derived CDR1 and CDR2 are SEHNR and FQNEAQ (reference sequence). V lost 1 base and J lost 5; bases outside the gene matches: 4. The CDR3 is CASSLVAGGGETQYF. DNA for the CDR3: TGTGCCAGCAGCTTAGTAGCGGGAGGTGGGGAGACCCAGTACTTC. The variable domain in full, with the rest retrieved from reference TRBV7-9 and TRBJ2-5, is DTGVSQNPRHKITKRGQNVTFRCDPISEHNRLYWYRQTLGQGPEFLTYFQNEAQLEKSRLLSDRFSAERPKGSFSTLEIQRTEQGDSAMYLCASSLVAGGGETQYFGPGTRLLVL.

The rearrangement joins TRBV5-4 to TRBJ2-5; 8 nucleotides align to TRBD1. Germline V lookup: CDR1 SGHNT, CDR2 YYREEE (reference sequence). The CDR3 consists of 15 residues. V trimming: 4 bases; J trimming: 2 bases; junction bases outside the gene matches: 7. CDR3 nucleotide sequence: TGTGCCAGCAGCACTGGACAGGGCCAACAAGAGACCCAGTACTTC. This encodes CASSTGQGQQETQYF. Filled out from reference TRBV5-4 and TRBJ2-5, the complete variable domain reads ETGVTQSPTHLIKTRGQQVTLRCSSQSGHNTVSWYQQALGQGPQFIFQYYREEENGRGNFPPRFSGLQFPNYSSELNVNALELDDSALYLCASSTGQGQQETQYFGPGTRLLVL.